Listed here are 14 T cell receptor beta chains from one sample, sequenced in a study of memory CD4+ T cells and cytomegalovirus serostatus (dated 2019 in TCRdb). Single viable CD3+CD4+CD8-CD45RO+ cells were sorted as memory CD4+ T cells on a FACSAria II. Libraries were constructed by the immunoSEQ multiplex PCR assay. TCRdb re-hosts the immuneACCESS table, in-frame sequences only. Its copies lack some clones; in the studies checked, an unresolved V gene accounts for under half of them, and the cause for the rest is not known. This sample lists under 75,000 clones; roughly 75% were detected once. The ten largest clones capture 0.53% of the sample. The sample was memory CD4+ T cells from blood. These receptor sequences come from an adult in good health and CMV-seronegative. Some clones in this sample may be carry-over from other donors' samples.

CDR3 in DNA: TGCAGCGTTGCAGATGATGGGGGCACTGAAGCTTTCTTT. Protein sequence: CSVADDGGTEAFF. The V call is TRBV29-1, the J call TRBJ1-1, with D possibly matching TRBD1 (5 bases). The length of the CDR3 is 13 residues. Germline loops: CDR1 SQVTM, CDR2 ANQGSEA. The V gene lost 4 bases and the J gene lost 4 bases, with 13 bases spanning the gap.

The chain employs TRBV7-2 and TRBJ2-1; possibly TRBD1 for D (5 bases). The CDR3 is 15 residues long. Germline CDR1 is SGHTA and CDR2 is FQGNSA. Trimming removed 6 bases at V and 5 bases at J, with 17 bases between. The CDR3 reads CASSFQGYRNNEQFF. The CDR3 DNA sequence: TGTGCCAGCAGTTTTCAAGGCTACAGGAACAATGAGCAGTTCTTC.

The chain joins TRBV5-1 to TRBJ2-1; 10 nucleotides line up with TRBD2. The CDR3 totals 16 residues. With 0 bases clipped from V and 6 bases from J, the junction kept 6 bases outside the gene matches. CDR1 SGHRS and CDR2 YFSETQ come from the germline V gene. DNA for the CDR3: TGCGCCAGCAGCTTGGAGGCTAGCGGGGGCACCAATGAGCAGTTCTTC. Its protein is CASSLEASGGTNEQFF.

The rearrangement uses TRBV15 and TRBJ1-1; D remains unclear. The CDR3 length is 15 residues. V lost 4 bases, J lost 2 bases, and 14 bases lay in between. Germline V gene sequence: CDR1 LNHNV, CDR2 YYDKDF (reference sequence). CDR3 loop: CATSTPLVGNTEAFF. The CDR3 nucleotides are TGTGCCACCAGCACCCCGCTCGTTGGTAACACTGAAGCTTTCTTT.

The chain joins TRBV28 to TRBJ2-1, with 12 bases lining up with TRBD2. The CDR3 runs 17 residues. Per germline, CDR1 MDHEN and CDR2 SYDVKM. V was clipped by 2 bases and J by 7 bases; unmatched bases: 9. The CDR3 DNA reads as TGTGCCAGCAGTTTACTTAAGACTAGCGGGAGTAGAAATGAGCAGTTCTTC. It specifies CASSLLKTSGSRNEQFF.

V usage is TRBV5-1 and J usage is TRBJ2-3, with D unresolved. Looked up from germline, CDR1 is SGHRS and CDR2 is YFSETQ. The germline V and J ends were trimmed by 5 bases and 2 bases, with 9 bases remaining between them. This CDR3 has 13 amino acids. CDR3 residues: CASRGLSTDTQYF. The CDR3 coding sequence is TGCGCCAGCAGGGGTTTGTCCACAGATACGCAGTATTTT.

The rearrangement links TRBV4-3 to TRBJ2-3, with 9 nucleotides matching TRBD1. Germline assignment: CDR1 LGHNA and CDR2 YSLEER. The CDR3 has 18 residues. J lost 4 bases, V lost 1 base, and 12 bases had no gene match. This chain's CDR3 is CASSQVAATGGWADTQYF. CDR3 sequence (DNA): TGCGCCAGCAGCCAAGTCGCGGCCACAGGGGGCTGGGCAGATACGCAGTATTTT.

The chain recombines TRBV14 with TRBJ2-7; D might be TRBD1 (5 bases). V was pared by 4 bases and J by 5 bases, with 21 bases between. The CDR3 is 16 residues long. CDR1 is SGHDN and CDR2 is FVKESK in the germline V gene. The CDR3 DNA is TGTGCCAGCAGCCTCACCCCCAGGGTGCCCCCAAACGAGCAGTACTTC. Its protein product is CASSLTPRVPPNEQYF.

The count of this clone is one. This chain links TRBV30 with TRBJ1-2; no clear D. Germline lookup yields CDR1 GTSNPN and CDR2 SVGIG (reference sequence). V dropped 0 bases and J dropped 6 bases, with 11 bases sitting between them. This CDR3 has 13 amino acids. This CDR3 reads CAWSVGQTNGYTF. CDR3 nucleotides: TGTGCCTGGAGTGTAGGGCAGACTAATGGCTACACCTTC.

The J gene is TRBJ2-1, the V gene TRBV6-1, with D perhaps assigned TRBD1 or TRBD2 (6 bases each). Trimming removed 5 bases from V and 7 bases from J, with 15 bases in between. The CDR3 loop spans 14 amino acids. CDR1 is MNHNS and CDR2 is SASEGT in the germline V gene. CDR3 DNA sequence: TGTGCCAGCAGTCCAGGGGACTTCCGAAATGAGCAGTTCTTC. It specifies CASSPGDFRNEQFF.

The genes are TRBV5-6 and TRBJ1-3; D is possibly TRBD1 (5 bases). In germline, CDR1 is SGHDT, CDR2 YYEEEE. Trimming cost V 1 base and J 0 bases, with 11 bases left between them. This CDR3 is 16 amino acids long. CDR3 bases: TGTGCCAGCAGCTTGACTGGGGCCCCCTCTGGAAACACCATATATTTT. Amino acids: CASSLTGAPSGNTIYF. The full variable domain, its missing parts supplied by reference TRBV5-6 and TRBJ1-3, is DAGVTQSPTHLIKTRGQQVTLRCSPKSGHDTVSWYQQALGQGPQFIFQYYEEEERQRGNFPDRFSGHQFPNYSSELNVNALLLGDSALYLCASSLTGAPSGNTIYFGEGSWLTVV.

V usage is TRBV5-4 and J usage is TRBJ1-1; 9 bases match TRBD1. The CDR3 has 16 residues. In germline, CDR1 is SGHNT, CDR2 YYREEE (reference sequence). With 0 bases clipped from V and 0 bases from J, the junction kept 3 bases outside the gene matches. The CDR3 DNA reads TGTGCCAGCAGCTTGGACAGGGGGCGCATGAACACTGAAGCTTTCTTT. Translated: CASSLDRGRMNTEAFF.

V usage is TRBV11-3 and J usage is TRBJ2-1, with 8 nucleotides matching TRBD2. CDR1 is SGHNT and CDR2 is YENEEA in the germline V gene. The V gene end was trimmed by 1 base and the J gene end by 7 bases; junction bases not matched to a gene: 3. CDR3 length equals 14 residues. As DNA, the CDR3 is TGTGCCAGCAGCTTAGGGTCGGGGGGGAATGAGCAGTTCTTC. Encoded protein: CASSLGSGGNEQFF.

This chain connects TRBV30 to TRBJ1-6; D possibly corresponds to TRBD1 (5 bases). The CDR3 runs to 14 residues. V dropped 3 bases and J dropped 10 bases, with 16 bases sitting between them. The germline V gene has CDR1 GTSNPN and CDR2 SVGIG (reference sequence). The CDR3 sequence: CAWRRDSWGSPLHF. CDR3 sequence (DNA): TGTGCCTGGAGGAGGGACTCATGGGGATCACCCCTCCACTTT.